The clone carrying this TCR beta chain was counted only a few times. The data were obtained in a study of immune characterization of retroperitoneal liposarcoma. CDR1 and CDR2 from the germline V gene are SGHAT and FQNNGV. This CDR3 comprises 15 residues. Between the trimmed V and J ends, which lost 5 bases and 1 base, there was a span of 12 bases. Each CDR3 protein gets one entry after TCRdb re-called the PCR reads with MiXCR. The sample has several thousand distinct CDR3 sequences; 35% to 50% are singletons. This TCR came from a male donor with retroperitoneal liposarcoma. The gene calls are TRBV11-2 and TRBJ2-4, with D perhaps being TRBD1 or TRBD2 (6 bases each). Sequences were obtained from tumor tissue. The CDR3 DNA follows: TGTGCCAGCAGCCGACAGGCGGGGGCCAAAAACATTCAGTACTTC. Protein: CASSRQAGAKNIQYF. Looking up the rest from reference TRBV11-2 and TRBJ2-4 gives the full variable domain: EAGVAQSPRYKIIEKRQSVAFWCNPISGHATLYWYQQILGQGPKLLIQFQNNGVVDDSQLPKDRFSAERLKGVDSTLKIQPAKLEDSAVYLCASSRQAGAKNIQYFGAGTRLSVL.